This passage covers 9 T cell receptor beta chains from one sample sequenced in a study of PD-1 blockade in classical Hodgkin lymphoma. No patient escaped relapse after autologous stem cell transplantation, and brentuximab vedotin exposure varied. Method: immunoSEQ multiplex PCR; TCRdb's copy keeps in-frame clones and lacks some. The sample holds approximately 65,000 clones, about 87% seen once. Material: peripheral blood mononuclear cells (PBMCs), obtained at baseline. The source of these receptors is a human donor with classical Hodgkin lymphoma.

The chain uses TRBV6-6 and TRBJ2-5; D might be TRBD2 (5 bases). Trimming removed 7 bases at V and 5 bases at J, with 14 bases between. Germline V gene lookup returns CDR1 MNHNY and CDR2 SVGAGI (reference sequence). The CDR3 contains 13 residues. This chain's CDR3 is CASTEVERETQYF. The CDR3 DNA reads as TGTGCCAGCACCGAAGTTGAGCGGGAGACCCAGTACTTC.

V and J are TRBV7-2 and TRBJ2-5; D unclear. V was trimmed by 7 bases and J by 3 bases, leaving 15 bases between them. CDR1 is SGHTA and CDR2 is FQGNSA in the germline V gene. The CDR3 spans 14 residues. CDR3 in amino acids: CASNLWEVEETQYF. CDR3 bases: TGTGCCAGCAACCTATGGGAAGTGGAAGAGACCCAGTACTTC.

V and J are TRBV6-5 and TRBJ2-7, with D unresolved. In germline, CDR1 is MNHEY, CDR2 SVGAGI. Trimming took 4 bases from V and 3 from J, leaving 7 bases between them. CDR3 length: 12 residues. In nucleotides, the CDR3 is TGTGCCAGCAGTTCTGGTGTCTACGAGCAGTACTTC. This sequence encodes CASSSGVYEQYF.

This clone was seen a handful of times. The chain recombines TRBV30 with TRBJ1-1; no firm D call. V was clipped by 5 bases and J by 2 bases, with 9 bases between them. Germline loops: CDR1 GTSNPN, CDR2 SVGIG (reference sequence). The CDR3 has 12 amino acids. As DNA, the CDR3 is TGTGCCTGGGGACGGATTAACACTGAAGCTTTCTTT. This sequence encodes CAWGRINTEAFF.

The V and J genes are TRBV7-6 and TRBJ1-2, with D unresolved. CDR3 size: 15 residues. Trimming shortened V by 3 bases and J by 0 bases, and 11 bases separated the two germline ends. CDR1 is SGHVS, CDR2 FNYEAQ, per germline. The CDR3 sequence is CASSFGDGANYGYTF. The CDR3 DNA reads as TGTGCCAGCAGCTTCGGAGACGGAGCTAACTATGGCTACACCTTC.

The chain uses TRBV19 and TRBJ2-5; D is possibly TRBD1 (5 bases). Germline V gives CDR1 LNHDA, CDR2 SQIVND (reference sequence). The CDR3 has 15 amino acids. V lost 5 bases, J lost 1 base, and 14 bases lay in between. The CDR3 reads CASSHIQASQETQYF. CDR3 bases: TGTGCCAGTAGTCACATACAGGCGAGCCAAGAGACCCAGTACTTC.

This clone was found once. V and J are TRBV6-6 and TRBJ2-7; TRBD1 matches 7 bases. CDR1 is MNHNY and CDR2 is SVGAGI in the germline V gene (reference sequence). This CDR3 is 12 amino acids long. V lost 8 bases and J lost 3; bases outside the gene matches: 4. DNA of the CDR3: TGTGCCAGCCGGGACAGTTTCTACGAGCAGTACTTC. This gives the protein CASRDSFYEQYF.

The V gene is TRBV15, the J gene TRBJ1-1, with TRBD1 as a possible D gene (6 bases). The CDR3 length is 17 residues. Germline assignment: CDR1 LNHNV and CDR2 YYDKDF (reference sequence). V was trimmed by 0 bases and J by 3 bases, leaving 17 bases between them. The DNA of the CDR3 is TGTGCCACCAGCAGAGAGAGGCTGAGACAGGACGACACTGAAGCTTTCTTT. Translated: CATSRERLRQDDTEAFF.

The chain links TRBV6-5 to TRBJ2-7; 10 nucleotides line up with TRBD2. The CDR3 sequence is 15 residues long. The trim removed 2 bases at V and 3 bases at J, leaving 4 bases unmatched. In germline, CDR1 is MNHEY, CDR2 SVGAGI. In nucleotides, the CDR3 is TGTGCCAGCAGTTACGGACCTAGCGGGGGCTACGAGCAGTACTTC. It specifies CASSYGPSGGYEQYF.